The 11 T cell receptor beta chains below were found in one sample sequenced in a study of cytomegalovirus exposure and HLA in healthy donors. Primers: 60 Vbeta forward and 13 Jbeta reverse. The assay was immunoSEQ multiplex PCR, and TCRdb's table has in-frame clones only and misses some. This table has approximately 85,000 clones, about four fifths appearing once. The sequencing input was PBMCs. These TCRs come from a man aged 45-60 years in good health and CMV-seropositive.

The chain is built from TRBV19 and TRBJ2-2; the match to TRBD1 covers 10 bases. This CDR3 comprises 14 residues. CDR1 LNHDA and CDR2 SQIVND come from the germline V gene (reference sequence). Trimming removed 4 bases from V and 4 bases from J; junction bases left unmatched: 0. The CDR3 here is CASSRTGGTGELFF. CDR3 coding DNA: TGTGCCAGTAGTAGGACAGGGGGCACCGGGGAGCTGTTTTTT.

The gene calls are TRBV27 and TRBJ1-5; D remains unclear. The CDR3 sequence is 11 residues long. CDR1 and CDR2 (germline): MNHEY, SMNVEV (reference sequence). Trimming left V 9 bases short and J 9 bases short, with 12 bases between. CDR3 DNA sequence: TGTGCCAGTTTTCGTCTTAGGCCCCAGCATTTT. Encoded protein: CASFRLRPQHF.

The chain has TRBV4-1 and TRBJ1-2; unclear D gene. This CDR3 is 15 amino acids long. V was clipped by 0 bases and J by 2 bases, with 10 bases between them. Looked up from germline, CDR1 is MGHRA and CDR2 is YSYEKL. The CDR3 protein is CASSQDPRRNYGYTF. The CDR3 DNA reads TGCGCCAGCAGCCAAGATCCCCGGAGGAACTATGGCTACACCTTC.

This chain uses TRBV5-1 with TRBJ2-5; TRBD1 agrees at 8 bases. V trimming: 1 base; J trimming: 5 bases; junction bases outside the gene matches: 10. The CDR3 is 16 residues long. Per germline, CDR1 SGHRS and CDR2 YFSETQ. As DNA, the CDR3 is TGCGCCAGCAGCTTGATAGCCAGGGGGCGCGGGGAGACCCAGTACTTC. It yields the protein CASSLIARGRGETQYF. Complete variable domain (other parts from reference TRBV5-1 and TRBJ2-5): KAGVTQTPRYLIKTRGQQVTLSCSPISGHRSVSWYQQTPGQGLQFLFEYFSETQRNKGNFPGRFSGRQFSNSRSEMNVSTLELGDSALYLCASSLIARGRGETQYFGPGTRLLVL.

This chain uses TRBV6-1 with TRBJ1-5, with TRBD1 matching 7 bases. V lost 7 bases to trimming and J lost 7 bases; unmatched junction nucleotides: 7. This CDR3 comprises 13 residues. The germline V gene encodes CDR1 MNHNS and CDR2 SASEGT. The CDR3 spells CASIEGAWQPQHF. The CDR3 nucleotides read TGTGCCAGCATCGAGGGGGCTTGGCAGCCCCAGCATTTT.

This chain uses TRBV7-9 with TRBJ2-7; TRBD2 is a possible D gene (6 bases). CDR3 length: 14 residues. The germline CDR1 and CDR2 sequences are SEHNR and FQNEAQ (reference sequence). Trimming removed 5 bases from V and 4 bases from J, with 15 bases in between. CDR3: CASSRRTKPYEQYF. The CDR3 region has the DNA TGTGCCAGCAGCAGGCGGACTAAACCGTACGAGCAGTACTTC. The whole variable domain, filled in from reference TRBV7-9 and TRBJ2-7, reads DTGVSQNPRHKITKRGQNVTFRCDPISEHNRLYWYRQTLGQGPEFLTYFQNEAQLEKSRLLSDRFSAERPKGSFSTLEIQRTEQGDSAMYLCASSRRTKPYEQYFGPGTRLTVT.

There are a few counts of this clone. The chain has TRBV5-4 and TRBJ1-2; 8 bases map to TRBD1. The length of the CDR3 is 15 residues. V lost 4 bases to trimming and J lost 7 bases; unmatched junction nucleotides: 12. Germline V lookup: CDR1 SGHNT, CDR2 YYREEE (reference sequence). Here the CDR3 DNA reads TGTGCCAGCAGCACAGGACAGGGATCCCCATCTGGCTACACCTTC. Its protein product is CASSTGQGSPSGYTF. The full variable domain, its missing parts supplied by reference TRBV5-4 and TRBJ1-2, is ETGVTQSPTHLIKTRGQQVTLRCSSQSGHNTVSWYQQALGQGPQFIFQYYREEENGRGNFPPRFSGLQFPNYSSELNVNALELDDSALYLCASSTGQGSPSGYTFGSGTRLTVV.

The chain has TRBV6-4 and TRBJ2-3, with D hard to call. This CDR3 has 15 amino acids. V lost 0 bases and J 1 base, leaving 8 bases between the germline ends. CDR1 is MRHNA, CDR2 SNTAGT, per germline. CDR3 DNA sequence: TGTGCCAGCAGTGACTCGACCACAGGCACAGATACGCAGTATTTT. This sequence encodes CASSDSTTGTDTQYF.

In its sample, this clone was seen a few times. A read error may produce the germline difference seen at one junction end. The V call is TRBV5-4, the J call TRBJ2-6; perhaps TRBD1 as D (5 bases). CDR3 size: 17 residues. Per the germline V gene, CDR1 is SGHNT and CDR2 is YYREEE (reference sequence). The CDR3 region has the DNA TGTGCCAGCAGCTTTATCGATACCATCTCTGGGGCCAACGGCCTGACTTTC. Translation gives CASSFIDTISGANGLTF.

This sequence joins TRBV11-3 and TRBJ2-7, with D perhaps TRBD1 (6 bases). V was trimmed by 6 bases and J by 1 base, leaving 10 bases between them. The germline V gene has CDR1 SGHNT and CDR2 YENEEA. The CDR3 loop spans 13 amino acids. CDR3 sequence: CASSSGASYEQYF. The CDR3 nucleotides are TGTGCCAGCAGTTCAGGGGCATCCTACGAGCAGTACTTC.

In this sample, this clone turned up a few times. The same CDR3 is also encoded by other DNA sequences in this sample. The CDR3 here is CASRESRRNTEAFF. The DNA of the CDR3 is TGTGCCAGCAGGGAGAGCAGAAGGAACACTGAAGCTTTCTTT. The chain is built from TRBV2 and TRBJ1-1; no definite D call. The ends were cut back, 6 bases at V and 1 base at J, with 12 bases in the middle. CDR3 size: 14 residues. Germline assignment: CDR1 SNHLY and CDR2 FYNNEI.